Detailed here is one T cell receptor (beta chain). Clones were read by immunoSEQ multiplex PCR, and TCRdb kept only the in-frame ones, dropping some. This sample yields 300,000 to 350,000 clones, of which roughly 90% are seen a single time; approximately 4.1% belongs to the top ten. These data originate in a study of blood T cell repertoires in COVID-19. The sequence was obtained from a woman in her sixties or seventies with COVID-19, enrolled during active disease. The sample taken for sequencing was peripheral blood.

The CDR3, as DNA: TGTGCCAGCTCACCGACATTCTACGGCTACACCTTC. Translating gives CASSPTFYGYTF. This chain uses TRBV18 with TRBJ1-2; the D is unclear. V was shortened by 3 bases and J by 8 bases, with 10 bases between the two germline ends. Germline V gene data show CDR1 as KGHSH and CDR2 as LQKENI. This CDR3 has 12 residues.